Sequencing of this T cell receptor (beta chain) was carried out in a study of beta chain features in type 1 diabetes. Regarding the study as a whole: TCRB CDR3s from Type 1 diabetes patients were moderately but significantly shorter in all four CD4+ subsets.

Germline V CDR1 and CDR2: ENHRY, SYGVKD. The CDR3 runs 15 residues. Trimming took off 2 bases at V and 3 bases at J, with 12 bases between the two ends. Expressed TCRB transcripts got sequenced, as all isolated RNA was reverse transcribed. Assay used: immunoSEQ multiplex PCR; TCRdb lists only in-frame clones, some missing. The table includes about 150,000 clones, approximately 13% detected once. This clone was counted only a few times. Its antigen is still unknown. The sequence came from a man aged 18-30 years with type 1 diabetes. The specimen was central memory CD4+ T cells from blood. The chain links TRBV10-3 to TRBJ2-3, with a possible D match to TRBD2 (6 bases). Here the CDR3 DNA reads TGTGCCATCAGTGAGCGGGGCGGGGCTACAGATACGCAGTATTTT. Its translation: CAISERGGATDTQYF.